The rows below give T cell receptor beta chains drawn from one sample of a study of blood T cell repertoires in COVID-19. TCRdb keeps only in-frame clones here, not all; method: immunoSEQ multiplex PCR. This sample yields over 100,000 clones, of which roughly 80% are seen a single time; about 9.4% belongs to the top ten. Sequencing was performed on peripheral blood. These receptors were collected from a human donor in a cohort sampled during active COVID-19. The CDR3 runs from the conserved cysteine through the conserved F or W. D genes are given only for firm matches. For some rows the clone size is stated as once, few or many, or as a class when expanded; others skip it.

>NA|TRBJ2-7|NA|TRBV13
CASSLIGRHYEQYF
TGTGCCAGCAGCTTAATCGGCAGGCACTACGAGCAGTACTTC
>NA|TRBJ1-5|NA|TRBV30
CAWSGTTSNQPQHF
TGTGCCTGGAGCGGGACAACTAGCAATCAGCCCCAGCATTTT
>NA|TRBJ2-1|TRBD2|TRBV15
CATSRGWTSGASNEQFF
TGTGCCACCAGCAGAGGTTGGACTAGCGGGGCAAGCAATGAGCAGTTCTTC
>NA|TRBJ1-1|TRBD1|TRBV4-2
CASSQSGTGGLGPAFF
TGTGCCAGCAGCCAAAGCGGGACAGGGGGCCTCGGGCCGGCTTTCTTT
>NA|TRBJ1-3|NA|TRBV11-2
CASSSRPRQEFSGNTIYF
TGTGCCAGCAGCTCACGCCCCCGACAGGAGTTCTCTGGAAACACCATATATTTT
>NA|TRBJ2-1|NA|TRBV7-9
CASSLDRGSYEQFF
TGTGCCAGCAGCTTGGACAGAGGTAGCTATGAGCAGTTCTTC
>NA|TRBJ1-6|NA|TRBV7-2
CASSLGAQGGSPLHF
TGTGCCAGCAGCTTGGGGGCACAGGGCGGCTCACCCCTCCACTTT
>NA|TRBJ1-2|NA|TRBV2
CASGHPGLTSGYTF
TGTGCCAGCGGCCACCCCGGACTGACGTCGGGCTACACCTTC
>few|TRBJ2-7|TRBD1|TRBV6-5
CASRGQGGNYEQYF
TGTGCCAGCAGAGGACAGGGGGGGAACTACGAGCAGTACTTC
>NA|TRBJ1-6|NA|TRBV4-1
CASSQAPLKGSASPLHF
TGCGCCAGCAGCCAAGCCCCGTTGAAGGGGTCGGCATCACCCCTCCACTTT
>NA|TRBJ2-3|TRBD1|TRBV9
CASSPIGTVDTQYF
TGTGCCAGCAGCCCAATCGGGACAGTTGATACGCAGTATTTT
>NA|TRBJ2-7|NA|TRBV7-6
CASSPFGEGEEQYF
TGTGCCAGCAGCCCCTTCGGAGAGGGTGAAGAGCAGTACTTC
>NA|TRBJ2-5|TRBD2|TRBV9
CASSEGGLAGGPQTQYF
TGTGCCAGCAGCGAAGGTGGACTAGCGGGAGGGCCTCAGACCCAGTACTTC
>NA|TRBJ1-1|TRBD1|TRBV5-1
CASSLGDRNTEAFF
TGCGCCAGCAGCTTGGGGGACAGAAACACTGAAGCTTTCTTT
>NA|TRBJ1-6|NA|TRBV3-1/TRBV3-2
CASSQQGMANSPLHF
TGTGCCAGCAGCCAACAGGGGATGGCTAATTCACCCCTCCACTTT
>NA|TRBJ2-7|NA|TRBV6-5
CASTESTLRTYEQYF
TGTGCCAGCACCGAAAGTACGCTCAGAACCTACGAGCAGTACTTC
>NA|TRBJ2-7|TRBD1|TRBV7-8
CASSLRRTGGKPSSYEQYF
TGTGCCAGCAGCTTAAGACGAACAGGGGGCAAACCTAGCTCCTACGAGCAGTACTTC
>NA|TRBJ1-2|TRBD1|TRBV28
CASSNYRGQGGYTF
TGTGCCAGCAGTAACTACAGGGGGCAGGGTGGCTACACCTTC
>NA|TRBJ1-2|NA|TRBV4-1
CASSQDGTMGGYTF
TGCGCCAGCAGCCAAGATGGGACAATGGGCGGCTACACCTTC
>NA|TRBJ2-7|TRBD1|TRBV28
CASSLSGTGAYEQYF
TGTGCCAGCAGTTTATCCGGGACAGGGGCCTACGAGCAGTACTTC
>NA|TRBJ2-1|TRBD2|TRBV11-3
CASSLGLAGGNEYNEQFF
TGTGCCAGCAGCCTGGGACTAGCGGGGGGGAATGAATACAATGAGCAGTTCTTC
>NA|TRBJ2-1|TRBD1|TRBV6-6
CASKGQGTYNEQFF
TGTGCCAGCAAAGGACAGGGGACCTACAATGAGCAGTTCTTC
>few|TRBJ2-7|TRBD2|TRBV7-8
CASSLAPQRELEQYF
TGTGCCAGCAGCTTAGCTCCCCAGCGGGAGTTGGAGCAGTACTTC
>NA|TRBJ1-5|NA|TRBV5-8
CASNTGNQPQHF
TGTGCCAGCAACACAGGGAATCAGCCCCAGCATTTT
>NA|TRBJ2-7|NA|TRBV7-8
CASSLGGMGQGTEYYEQYF
TGTGCCAGCAGCTTAGGGGGCATGGGGCAGGGCACTGAATACTACGAGCAGTACTTC
>NA|TRBJ1-6|NA|TRBV5-5
CASSLVDGRNSPLHF
TGTGCCAGCAGCTTGGTAGATGGTCGGAATTCACCCCTCCACTTT
>NA|TRBJ2-3|TRBD2|TRBV24-1
CATSGASGKSDTQYF
TGTGCCACCAGTGGTGCTAGCGGGAAGAGTGATACGCAGTATTTT
>NA|TRBJ1-2|NA|TRBV18
CASSPRSGEDGYTF
TGTGCCAGCTCACCACGGTCAGGGGAAGATGGCTACACCTTC
>NA|TRBJ1-6|TRBD1|TRBV7-2
CASSLRGQGSPLHF
TGTGCCAGCAGCTTAAGAGGACAGGGCTCACCCCTCCACTTT
>NA|TRBJ2-3|TRBD2|TRBV10-3
CAIRLSGTADTQYF
TGTGCCATCAGACTGAGCGGGACGGCGGATACGCAGTATTTT
>NA|TRBJ2-7|TRBD1|TRBV11-3
CASRRDSSYEQYF
TGTGCCAGCAGACGGGACAGTTCCTACGAGCAGTACTTC
>once|TRBJ1-4|TRBD1|TRBV28
CASSFVYGQGKEKLFF
TGTGCCAGCAGTTTCGTTTACGGACAGGGGAAGGAAAAACTGTTTTTT
>NA|TRBJ2-1|TRBD2|TRBV5-1
CASSLGGLDADEQFF
TGCGCCAGCAGCTTGGGGGGACTAGATGCGGATGAGCAGTTCTTC
>NA|TRBJ2-2|NA|TRBV30
CAWSLGVGELFF
TGTGCCTGGAGTCTAGGGGTCGGGGAGCTGTTTTTT
>NA|TRBJ2-7|TRBD1|TRBV7-3
CASSEGQGHEQYF
TGTGCCAGCAGCGAGGGACAGGGACACGAGCAGTACTTC
>NA|TRBJ1-1|NA|TRBV7-6
CASSFTAQRPNLNTEAFF
TGTGCCAGCAGCTTCACAGCCCAAAGACCTAATTTGAACACTGAAGCTTTCTTT
>NA|TRBJ2-2|NA|TRBV5-1
CASSLSLTETFTGELFF
TGCGCCAGCAGCTTGAGCTTGACAGAAACTTTCACCGGGGAGCTGTTTTTT
>NA|TRBJ1-1|NA|TRBV3-1/TRBV3-2
CASSQVAGTEAFF
TGTGCCAGCAGCCAAGTGGCGGGGACTGAAGCTTTCTTT
>NA|TRBJ1-5|NA|TRBV5-1
CASSPRAGVNQPQHF
TGCGCCAGCAGCCCCCGGGCAGGGGTGAATCAGCCCCAGCATTTT
>NA|TRBJ2-3|TRBD2|TRBV24-1
CATSDHGTSGFLNTDTQYF
TGTGCCACCAGTGACCACGGGACTAGCGGGTTTCTTAACACAGATACGCAGTATTTT
>NA|TRBJ2-3|TRBD2|TRBV7-6
CASSLAGQAGETDTQYF
TGTGCCAGCAGCTTAGCGGGGCAAGCGGGAGAGACAGATACGCAGTATTTT
>few|TRBJ2-2|NA|TRBV30
CAWSLTMGELFF
TGTGCCTGGAGTCTAACTATGGGGGAGCTGTTTTTT
>NA|TRBJ1-2|TRBD1|TRBV15
CATSDPDRGNNYGYTF
TGTGCCACCAGCGACCCGGACAGGGGGAATAACTATGGCTACACCTTC